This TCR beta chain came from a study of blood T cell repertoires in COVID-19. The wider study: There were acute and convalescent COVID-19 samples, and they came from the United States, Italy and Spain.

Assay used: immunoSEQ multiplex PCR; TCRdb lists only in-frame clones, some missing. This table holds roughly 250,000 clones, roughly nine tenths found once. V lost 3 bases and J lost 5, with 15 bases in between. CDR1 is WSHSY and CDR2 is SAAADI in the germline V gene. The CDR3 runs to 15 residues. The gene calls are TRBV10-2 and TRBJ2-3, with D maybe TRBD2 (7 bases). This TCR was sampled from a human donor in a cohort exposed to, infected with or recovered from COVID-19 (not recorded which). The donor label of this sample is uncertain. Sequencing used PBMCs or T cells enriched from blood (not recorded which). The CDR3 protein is CASSETRGAGDTQYF. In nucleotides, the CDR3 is TGCGCCAGCAGTGAAACCCGGGGGGCCGGAGATACGCAGTATTTT.